The clone carrying this T cell receptor beta chain counts as medium-sized. The target antigen is unknown. Assayed TCR templates numbered 90,000 to 100,000 for each sample. Some clones are missing from TCRdb's copy, which holds only in-frame ones; the method was immunoSEQ multiplex PCR. The sample holds roughly 9,900 clones, around 40% seen once. The data were obtained in a study of siplizumab effects on memory and regulatory T cells. In the study overall: Investigators ran mixed lymphocyte reactions in pairs, testing siplizumab at approximately 1.1 ug/mL against no drug.

Study observations and caveats: Alloreactive sequences tracing back to unstimulated CD4+ memory cells fell significantly with siplizumab. Controls showed an average of around 30% Treg-derived mappable alloreactive CD4+ clones, while siplizumab showed around 73%.

Coculturing at 37°C lasted six to seven days for the mixed lymphocyte reaction cells. Material for sequencing was CFSE-low (dividing) CD4+ T cells sorted from an allogeneic mixed lymphocyte reaction. The TCR originated in a human donor in good health; the cells came from an allogeneic mixed lymphocyte reaction.

This CDR3 is CASYGGATGYTF. DNA of the CDR3: TGCGCCAGCTATGGTGGCGCGACTGGCTACACCTTC. The V gene is TRBV5-1, the J gene TRBJ1-2, with D uncertain. V shed 7 bases and J shed 7 bases, with 14 bases lying between them. This CDR3 spans 12 amino acids. Germline V lookup: CDR1 SGHRS, CDR2 YFSETQ.